A selection of T cell receptor beta chains follows, all from one sample in a study of CD8+ T cells in alopecia areata. TCRdb's table, derived via immunoSEQ multiplex PCR, lists solely in-frame clones and lacks some. This table holds about 180,000 clones, roughly 60% found once. This sample comprised CD4+ T cells sorted from blood, obtained at week 0. Source of these receptors: a human donor with alopecia areata. The CDR3 runs from the conserved cysteine through the conserved F or W. Fields, in order: clone size, V gene, J gene, D gene, CDR3 protein, CDR3 DNA. A D gene is named only where the DNA matches it firmly. Only some rows state a clone size, as once, few, many or a class for expanded clones.

clone_size: .
v_call: TRBV9
j_call: TRBJ1-2
d_call: TRBD1
cdr3_aa: CASSFAGTGAHYHF
cdr3_nt: TGTGCCAGCAGCTTCGCCGGGACAGGGGCCCACTATCACTTC

clone_size: .
v_call: TRBV7-9
j_call: TRBJ2-4
d_call: .
cdr3_aa: CASSLSAAGKNIQYF
cdr3_nt: TGTGCCAGCAGCTTATCTGCCGCGGGCAAAAACATTCAGTACTTC

clone_size: .
v_call: TRBV5-6
j_call: TRBJ2-3
d_call: .
cdr3_aa: CASSSAVTDTQYF
cdr3_nt: TGTGCCAGCAGCTCGGCGGTCACAGATACGCAGTATTTT

clone_size: once
v_call: TRBV29-1
j_call: TRBJ2-7
d_call: TRBD1
cdr3_aa: CSVDTGGVGYEQYF
cdr3_nt: TGCAGCGTTGATACAGGGGGCGTCGGATACGAGCAGTACTTC

clone_size: .
v_call: TRBV4-2
j_call: TRBJ2-1
d_call: .
cdr3_aa: CASSQDRVNEQFF
cdr3_nt: TGTGCCAGCAGCCAAGACCGGGTAAATGAGCAGTTCTTC

clone_size: .
v_call: TRBV19
j_call: TRBJ1-1
d_call: .
cdr3_aa: CAPNTEAFF
cdr3_nt: TGTGCGCCGAACACTGAAGCTTTCTTT

clone_size: .
v_call: TRBV6-6
j_call: TRBJ2-5
d_call: .
cdr3_aa: CASRKVAGETQYF
cdr3_nt: TGTGCCAGCAGGAAGGTGGCAGGGGAGACCCAGTACTTC

clone_size: .
v_call: TRBV7-2
j_call: TRBJ1-2
d_call: .
cdr3_aa: CASSLGQSNYGYTF
cdr3_nt: TGTGCCAGCAGCCTAGGACAGTCTAACTATGGCTACACCTTC

clone_size: .
v_call: TRBV29-1
j_call: TRBJ2-1
d_call: .
cdr3_aa: CSVEVSGRNEQFF
cdr3_nt: TGCAGCGTTGAAGTTTCGGGCCGCAATGAGCAGTTCTTC

clone_size: .
v_call: TRBV14
j_call: TRBJ1-1
d_call: .
cdr3_aa: CASSLTVKTEAFF
cdr3_nt: TGTGCCAGCAGCCTGACGGTGAAGACTGAAGCTTTCTTT

clone_size: .
v_call: TRBV15
j_call: TRBJ1-5
d_call: .
cdr3_aa: CATSRSPYNQPQHF
cdr3_nt: TGTGCCACCAGCAGATCCCCTTACAATCAGCCCCAGCATTTT

clone_size: once
v_call: TRBV29-1
j_call: TRBJ1-1
d_call: .
cdr3_aa: CSASSGVDTEAFF
cdr3_nt: TGCAGCGCCTCCTCAGGGGTTGATACTGAAGCTTTCTTT

clone_size: few
v_call: TRBV2
j_call: TRBJ1-5
d_call: TRBD1
cdr3_aa: CASSIQGASNQPQHF
cdr3_nt: TGTGCCAGCAGCATACAGGGGGCTAGCAATCAGCCCCAGCATTTT

clone_size: once
v_call: TRBV25-1
j_call: TRBJ2-2
d_call: TRBD1
cdr3_aa: CASRQGVDTGELFF
cdr3_nt: TGTGCCAGCAGACAGGGGGTAGACACCGGGGAGCTGTTTTTT

clone_size: .
v_call: TRBV15
j_call: TRBJ2-2
d_call: .
cdr3_aa: CATSRVQVRDGELFF
cdr3_nt: TGTGCCACCAGCAGAGTCCAGGTGCGAGACGGGGAGCTGTTTTTT

clone_size: .
v_call: TRBV2
j_call: TRBJ2-6
d_call: .
cdr3_aa: CASLRAGGANVLTF
cdr3_nt: TGTGCCAGTCTTAGGGCTGGTGGGGCCAACGTCCTGACTTTC

clone_size: .
v_call: TRBV5-1
j_call: TRBJ2-5
d_call: .
cdr3_aa: CASSLGWVQETQYF
cdr3_nt: TGCGCCAGCAGCTTGGGATGGGTCCAAGAGACCCAGTACTTC

clone_size: few
v_call: TRBV15
j_call: TRBJ1-1
d_call: .
cdr3_aa: CATSRDSRPGPGTEAFF
cdr3_nt: TGTGCCACCAGCAGAGATTCACGCCCGGGGCCGGGGACTGAAGCTTTCTTT

clone_size: few
v_call: TRBV4-1
j_call: TRBJ1-2
d_call: TRBD1
cdr3_aa: CASSREGAQGYTF
cdr3_nt: TGCGCCAGCAGCCGCGAGGGGGCGCAGGGCTACACCTTC

clone_size: .
v_call: TRBV30
j_call: TRBJ1-6
d_call: TRBD1
cdr3_aa: CAWSVNRGDSPLHF
cdr3_nt: TGTGCCTGGAGTGTAAACAGGGGTGATTCGCCCCTCCACTTT

clone_size: once
v_call: TRBV6-5
j_call: TRBJ2-5
d_call: .
cdr3_aa: CASRPVATETQYF
cdr3_nt: TGTGCCAGCAGGCCGGTCGCGACAGAGACCCAGTACTTC

clone_size: few
v_call: TRBV9
j_call: TRBJ2-7
d_call: .
cdr3_aa: CASSVGTGLEQYF
cdr3_nt: TGTGCCAGCAGCGTCGGGACTGGTCTCGAGCAGTACTTC

clone_size: once
v_call: TRBV18
j_call: TRBJ1-2
d_call: .
cdr3_aa: CASSPQGGYGYTF
cdr3_nt: TGTGCCAGCTCACCACAGGGAGGCTATGGCTACACCTTC

clone_size: .
v_call: TRBV29-1
j_call: TRBJ2-1
d_call: .
cdr3_aa: CSVAQGRNNEQFF
cdr3_nt: TGCAGCGTAGCACAGGGTAGGAACAATGAGCAGTTCTTC

clone_size: .
v_call: TRBV7-2
j_call: TRBJ1-2
d_call: TRBD1
cdr3_aa: CASSYRNRGQDNYGYTF
cdr3_nt: TGTGCCAGCAGCTACCGAAACCGAGGACAGGATAACTATGGCTACACCTTC

clone_size: .
v_call: TRBV28
j_call: TRBJ1-2
d_call: TRBD1
cdr3_aa: CASRRTGYGYTF
cdr3_nt: TGTGCCAGCAGGAGGACAGGGTACGGCTACACCTTC